This T cell receptor (beta chain) came from a study of cytomegalovirus exposure and HLA in healthy donors. Turning to the study itself: Earlier, 150 million to 200 million T cells were analyzed, and 117 million unique TCR beta sequences were found among them. Early released data comprised around 79 million unique TCRs from HLA-typed donors. Whole-study results and caveats: The authors listed around 150 TCR beta chains as cytomegalovirus-associated. Among CMV-associated TCR beta chains, most appeared HLA-restricted in a later analysis.

With 7 bases clipped from V and 8 bases from J, the junction kept 4 bases outside the gene matches. This CDR3 has 11 residues. Germline V gives CDR1 MNHEY, CDR2 SVGAGI. The study ran its PCR with 60 Vbeta and 13 Jbeta primers. Measured with immunoSEQ multiplex PCR; TCRdb has only the in-frame clones, and not every one. The table includes about 140,000 clones, approximately 82% detected once. As regards this clone: No antigen is known for it.

The sequencing input was PBMCs. This TCR was recovered from a man aged 25 to 40 in good health and CMV-seropositive. The V call is TRBV6-5, the J call TRBJ1-2; 7 bases line up with TRBD1. The CDR3 region has the DNA TGTGCCAGCACCTACAGGGGAGGCTACACCTTC. It translates to CASTYRGGYTF.